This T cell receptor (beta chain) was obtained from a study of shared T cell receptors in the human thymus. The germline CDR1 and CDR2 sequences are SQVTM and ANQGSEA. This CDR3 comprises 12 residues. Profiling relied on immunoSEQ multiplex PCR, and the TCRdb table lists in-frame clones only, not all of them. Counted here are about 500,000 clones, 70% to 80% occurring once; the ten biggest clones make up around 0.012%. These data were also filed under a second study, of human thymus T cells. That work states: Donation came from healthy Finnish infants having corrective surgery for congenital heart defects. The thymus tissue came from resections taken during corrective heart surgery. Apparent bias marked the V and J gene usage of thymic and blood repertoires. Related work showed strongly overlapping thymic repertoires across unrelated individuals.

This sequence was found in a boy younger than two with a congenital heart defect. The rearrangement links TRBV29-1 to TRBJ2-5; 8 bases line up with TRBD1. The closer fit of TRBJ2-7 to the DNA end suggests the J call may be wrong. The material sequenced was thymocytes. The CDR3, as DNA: TGCAGCGTCCGGACAGGGCCCTACGAGCAGTACTTC. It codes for CSVRTGPYEQYF.